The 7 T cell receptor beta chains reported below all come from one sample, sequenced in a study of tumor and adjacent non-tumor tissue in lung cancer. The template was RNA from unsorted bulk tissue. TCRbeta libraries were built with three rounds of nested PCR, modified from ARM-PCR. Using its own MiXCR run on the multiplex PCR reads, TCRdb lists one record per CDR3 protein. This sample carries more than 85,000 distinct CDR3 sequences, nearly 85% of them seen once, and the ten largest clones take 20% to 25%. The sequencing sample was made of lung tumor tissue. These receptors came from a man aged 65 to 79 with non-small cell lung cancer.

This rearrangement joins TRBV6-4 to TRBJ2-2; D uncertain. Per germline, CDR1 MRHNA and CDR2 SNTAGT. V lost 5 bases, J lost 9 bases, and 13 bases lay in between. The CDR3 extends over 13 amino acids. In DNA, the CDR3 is TGTGCCAGCAGTCCTAAGGATCACTGGGAGCTGTTTTTT. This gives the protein CASSPKDHWELFF.

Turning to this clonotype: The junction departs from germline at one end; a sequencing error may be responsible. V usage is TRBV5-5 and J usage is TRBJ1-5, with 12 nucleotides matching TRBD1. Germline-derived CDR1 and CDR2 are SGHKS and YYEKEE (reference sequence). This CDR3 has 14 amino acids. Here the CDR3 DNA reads TGTGCCAGCAGCTGGGACAGGGGGCGACAGCCCCAGGATTTT. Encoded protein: CASSWDRGRQPQDF. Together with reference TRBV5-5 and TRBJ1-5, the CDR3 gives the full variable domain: DAGVTQSPTHLIKTRGQQVTLRCSPISGHKSVSWYQQVLGQGPQFIFQYYEKEERGRGNFPDRFSARQFPNYSSELNVNALLLGDSALYLCASSWDRGRQPQDFGDGTRLSIL.

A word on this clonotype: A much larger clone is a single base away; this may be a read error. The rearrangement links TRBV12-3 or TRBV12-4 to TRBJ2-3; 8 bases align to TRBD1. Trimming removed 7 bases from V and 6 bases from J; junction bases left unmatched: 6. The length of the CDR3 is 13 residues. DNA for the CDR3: TGTGCCAGCAATCCAGGGGGCGTCGATACGCAGTATTTT. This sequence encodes CASNPGGVDTQYF.

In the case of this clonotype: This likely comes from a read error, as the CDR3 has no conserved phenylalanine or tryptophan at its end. For the CDR3, the DNA is TGTGCCAGCAGTTACGGGGGGGACAGTTTCTACACAGATACGCAGTATTAT. Residues: CASSYGGDSFYTDTQYY. The chain uses TRBV6-6 and TRBJ2-3; D is possibly TRBD1 or TRBD2 (7 bases each). Between the trimmed V and J ends, which lost 2 bases and 2 bases, there was a span of 17 bases. Looked up from germline, CDR1 is MNHNY and CDR2 is SVGAGI (reference sequence). The CDR3 length is 17 residues.

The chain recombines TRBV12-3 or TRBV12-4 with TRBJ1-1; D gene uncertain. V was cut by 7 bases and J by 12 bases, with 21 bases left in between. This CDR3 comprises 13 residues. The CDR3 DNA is TGTGCCAGCATTTTTCGGAACACACAGAAAACTTTCTTT. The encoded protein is CASIFRNTQKTFF.

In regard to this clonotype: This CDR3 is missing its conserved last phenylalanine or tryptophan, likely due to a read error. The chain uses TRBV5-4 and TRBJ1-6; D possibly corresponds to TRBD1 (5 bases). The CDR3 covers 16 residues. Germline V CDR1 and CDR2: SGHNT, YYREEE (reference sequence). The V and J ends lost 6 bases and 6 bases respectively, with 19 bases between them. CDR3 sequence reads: CASNYLPGRLNSPLHS. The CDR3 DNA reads TGTGCCAGCAACTACTTACCGGGACGCCTTAATTCACCCCTCCACTCT.

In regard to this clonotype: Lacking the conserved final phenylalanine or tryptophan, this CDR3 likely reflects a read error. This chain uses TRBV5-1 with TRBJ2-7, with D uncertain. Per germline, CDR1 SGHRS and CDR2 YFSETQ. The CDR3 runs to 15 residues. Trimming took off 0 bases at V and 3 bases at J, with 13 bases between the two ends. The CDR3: CASSLGTYHFYEQYI. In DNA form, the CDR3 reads TGCGCCAGCAGCTTGGGAACATATCACTTCTACGAGCAGTACATC.